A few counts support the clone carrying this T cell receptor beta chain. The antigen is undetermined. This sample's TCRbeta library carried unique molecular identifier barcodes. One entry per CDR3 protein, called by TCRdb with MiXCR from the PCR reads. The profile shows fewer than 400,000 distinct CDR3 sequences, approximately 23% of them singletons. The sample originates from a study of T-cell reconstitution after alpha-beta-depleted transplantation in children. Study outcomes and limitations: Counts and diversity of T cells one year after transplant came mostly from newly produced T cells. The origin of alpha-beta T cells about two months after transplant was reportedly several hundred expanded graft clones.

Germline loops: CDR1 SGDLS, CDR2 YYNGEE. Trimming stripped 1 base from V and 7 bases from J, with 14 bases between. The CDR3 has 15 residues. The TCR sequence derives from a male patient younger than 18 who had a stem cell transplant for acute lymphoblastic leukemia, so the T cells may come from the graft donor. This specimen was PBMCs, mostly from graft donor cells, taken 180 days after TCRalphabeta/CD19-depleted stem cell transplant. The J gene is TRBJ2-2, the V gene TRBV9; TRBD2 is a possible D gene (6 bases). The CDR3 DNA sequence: TGTGCCAGCAGCGTATCTAGCGTCAACGGCGGGGAGCTGTTTTTT. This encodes CASSVSSVNGGELFF.